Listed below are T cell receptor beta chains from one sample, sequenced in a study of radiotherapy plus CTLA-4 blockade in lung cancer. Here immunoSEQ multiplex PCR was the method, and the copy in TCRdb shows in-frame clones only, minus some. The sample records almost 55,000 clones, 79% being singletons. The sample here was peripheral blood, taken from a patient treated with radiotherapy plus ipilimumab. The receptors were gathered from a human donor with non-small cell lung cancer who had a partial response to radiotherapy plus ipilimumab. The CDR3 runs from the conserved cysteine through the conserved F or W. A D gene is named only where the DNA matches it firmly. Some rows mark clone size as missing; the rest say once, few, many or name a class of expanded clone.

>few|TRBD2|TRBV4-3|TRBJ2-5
TGCGCCAGCAGCCAAGAAGCGGGGGGACGAATAGAGACCCAGTACTTC
CASSQEAGGRIETQYF
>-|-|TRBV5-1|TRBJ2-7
TGCGCCAGCAGCTTGGGCAGGGATATGCCCTACGAGCAGTACTTC
CASSLGRDMPYEQYF
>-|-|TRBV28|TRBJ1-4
TGTGCCAGCAGTAAAACAGGGTCGTGGAATGAAAAACTGTTTTTT
CASSKTGSWNEKLFF
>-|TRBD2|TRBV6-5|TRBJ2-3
TGTGCCAGCACTAGCGGGGGGGCCGTGACAGATACGCAGTATTTT
CASTSGGAVTDTQYF
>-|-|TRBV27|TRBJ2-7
TGTGCCAGCAGACACCGCTACGAGCAGTACTTC
CASRHRYEQYF
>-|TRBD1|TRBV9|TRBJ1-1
TGTGCCAGCAGCGTAGGGACAGGGCGCTTGTGGAACACTGAAGCTTTCTTT
CASSVGTGRLWNTEAFF
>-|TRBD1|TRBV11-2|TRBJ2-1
TGTGCCAGCAGCTACGGGACAGGGGGCCAGCAGTTCTTC
CASSYGTGGQQFF
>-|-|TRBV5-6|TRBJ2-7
TGTGCCAGCAGCTGGGGAGGTCCAAGCGAGCAGTACTTC
CASSWGGPSEQYF
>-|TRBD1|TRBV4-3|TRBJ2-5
TGCGCCAGCAGCCGGTATTGGACAGGGGCAGAGACCCAGTACTTC
CASSRYWTGAETQYF
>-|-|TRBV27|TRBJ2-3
TGTGCCACCAGTTCGAACTTCGATACGCAGTATTTT
CATSSNFDTQYF
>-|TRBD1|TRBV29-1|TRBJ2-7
TGCAGCGTTGAAGATCGGGACAGGGGTTACTACGAGCAGTACTTC
CSVEDRDRGYYEQYF
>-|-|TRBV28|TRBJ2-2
TGTGCCAGCAGTTTTGGGGGGTCCGGGGAGCTGTTTTTT
CASSFGGSGELFF
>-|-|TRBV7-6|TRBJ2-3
TGTGCCAGCAGCTCCTCCCGACTAGTGGATACGCAGTATTTT
CASSSSRLVDTQYF
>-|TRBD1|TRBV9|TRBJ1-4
TGTGCCAGCAGCTTCAATCAGGGGGAGGATGAAAAACTGTTTTTT
CASSFNQGEDEKLFF
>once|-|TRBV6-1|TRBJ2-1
TGTGCCAGCAGTGAAAACTCAGACCTCGGGGGGCAGTTCTTC
CASSENSDLGGQFF
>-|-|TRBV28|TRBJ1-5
TGTGCCAGCAGTTTTTTACTCAGGAATCAGCCCCAGCATTTT
CASSFLLRNQPQHF
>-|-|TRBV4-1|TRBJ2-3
TGCGCCAGCAGCCAAGGCCTGACTACAGATACGCAGTATTTT
CASSQGLTTDTQYF
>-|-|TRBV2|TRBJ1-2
TGTGCCAGCACCCCGGGAGCGGGTCGCTACACCTTC
CASTPGAGRYTF
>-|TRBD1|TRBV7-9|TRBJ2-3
TGTGCCAGCAGCTTAGCACAGGGGAATTCAGATACGCAGTATTTT
CASSLAQGNSDTQYF
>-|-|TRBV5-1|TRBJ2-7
TGCGCCAGCAGCTACGACAGCTCCTACGAGCAGTACTTC
CASSYDSSYEQYF
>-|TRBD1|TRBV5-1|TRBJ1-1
TGCGCCAGCAGCGGGGGACAGGGGTACACTGAAGCTTTCTTT
CASSGGQGYTEAFF
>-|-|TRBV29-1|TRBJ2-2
TGCAGCGTTGAAGATTTGGGAGAGAGGGGACTGACTACCGGGGAGCTGTTTTTT
CSVEDLGERGLTTGELFF
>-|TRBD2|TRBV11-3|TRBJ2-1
TGTGCCAGCAGCCAGGGACTAGCGGGGGAAATGGGTGAGCAGTTCTTC
CASSQGLAGEMGEQFF
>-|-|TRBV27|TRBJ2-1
TGTGCCAGCAGTCCACTAGACTCACCCTCCTCCTACAATGAGCAGTTCTTC
CASSPLDSPSSYNEQFF
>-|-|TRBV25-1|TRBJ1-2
TGTGCCAGCAGTGAATGGGGCCAGGTCTATGGCTACACCTTC
CASSEWGQVYGYTF
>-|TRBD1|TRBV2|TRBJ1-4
TGTGCCAGCGGGACAGGGGGGAAACTGTTTTTT
CASGTGGKLFF
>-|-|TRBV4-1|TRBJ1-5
TGCGCCAGCAGCCAAGCTGGGCTCCTCGATCAGCCCCAGCATTTT
CASSQAGLLDQPQHF
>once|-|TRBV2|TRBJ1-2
TGTGCCAGCAGTGAGGAGGGTGATAGCTATGGCTACACCTTC
CASSEEGDSYGYTF
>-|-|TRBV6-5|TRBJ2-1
TGTGCCAGCAGTTACTTGAGCTCCTACAATGAGCAGTTCTTC
CASSYLSSYNEQFF
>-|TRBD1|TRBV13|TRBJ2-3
TGTGCCAGCAGCACGCGGACAGGGACCACAGATACGCAGTATTTT
CASSTRTGTTDTQYF
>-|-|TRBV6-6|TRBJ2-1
TGTGCCAGCAGCAAACGTGGGAACCCCAGGGACAATGAGCAGTTCTTC
CASSKRGNPRDNEQFF